The entry below describes one TCR beta chain. Its antigen is unknown. Nothing much larger sits one base from this clone, and base qualities are not available. Interpreted using the paper, the time point label stands for: progressive disease on ibrutinib. For TCR beta library preparation, about 2 micrograms of genomic DNA were isolated from cryopreserved PBMCs. Longitudinal blood samples from CLL patients on ibrutinib monotherapy underwent high-throughput TCR beta sequencing. The patients were enrolled in a single-center, open-label phase 2 trial of ibrutinib monotherapy. This specimen belongs to a study of cytotoxic CD8 clonotypes in ibrutinib-treated CLL (dated by TCRdb to the early 2020s). Describing the broader study: The cohort included around 15 treatment-naive and under 13 relapsed/refractory patients; under 18 were IGHV unmutated. Partial responses were observed in 24 patients and complete responses in 2; after a median follow-up of 68 months, remission was maintained in 14 patients and progression was observed in around twelve. The response samples were drawn at a median of approximately twelve months into treatment, with a range of about 6 to 36 months. On average, each sample had roughly 250,000 productive templates and about 89,000 productive rearrangements. Longitudinal samples were obtainable from about 30% of the roughly 90 participants in the trial. Cryopreserved peripheral blood mononuclear cells were obtained before treatment, at response, and at either sustained remission or disease progression. All remission and progressive disease samples were collected while patients were still receiving ibrutinib. What the study reported, not specific to this receptor: Sampling times were not matched between sustained-remission and progressing patients, and lymph node repertoires were not studied. An increase in clonality was observed at ibrutinib response, with clonality remaining stable during sustained remission and falling back toward baseline at progression. Public clonotypes were found to be uncommon and were observed to contract or remain stable during treatment; the increase in clonality was shown to reflect expansion of private clonotypes at ibrutinib response. Baseline clonality was found to be higher than that of age-matched healthy donors and was strongly correlated with circulating CD8+ T-cell counts.

A MiSeq instrument was used for deep resolution sequencing, which targeted depths ranging from 1 in 1 million up to 1 in 200,000 T cells, with coverage averaging 10x for each clonotype. The immunoSEQ hsTCRB Kit was used to generate the TCR beta libraries. The published analysis was carried out like this. The data were analyzed with ImmunoSEQ Analyzer and ImmunoSEQ Data Assistant, and V, D and J gene assignments followed IMGT definitions. Clonality was computed as one minus normalized Shannon entropy of productive rearrangement frequencies, ranging from 0 to 1. Only overrepresented clonotypes making up at least 0.05% of the repertoire of each patient were included in the public clonotype analysis. Around 13 age-matched healthy donor repertoires from immuneACCESS were used as controls for clonality. Drawn from immuneACCESS, this table holds only the in-frame rearrangements with V and J called that TCRdb kept. Clones are partly lost; checked studies trace under half to an unresolved V gene and leave the rest unexplained. V and J calls and clone size come straight from that table; D and trimming were deduced from the DNA. This sample has about 270,000 clones in its table, and approximately 76% of those were observed once. The top ten constitute around 6% of the sample.

The CDR3 goes from the cysteine to the phenylalanine over 14 residues. The entry retains the CDR3 DNA only, 42 bases that are in frame from base 1. V lost 8 bases and J lost 5 bases, and the count of bases not matched to a germline gene is 11. Per the germline V gene, SNHLY is the CDR1 and FYNNEI is the CDR2. The sequence derives from a human donor with chronic lymphocytic leukemia. This specimen was PBMCs, taken at disease progression, from a patient treated with ibrutinib. The chain links TRBV2 with TRBJ1-2, and 7 bases in between align with TRBD1. The DNA sequence is TGTGCCAGCGGACCACAGGGGCCAGGGTATGGCTACACCTTC. Translated, this is CASGPQGPGYGYTF.